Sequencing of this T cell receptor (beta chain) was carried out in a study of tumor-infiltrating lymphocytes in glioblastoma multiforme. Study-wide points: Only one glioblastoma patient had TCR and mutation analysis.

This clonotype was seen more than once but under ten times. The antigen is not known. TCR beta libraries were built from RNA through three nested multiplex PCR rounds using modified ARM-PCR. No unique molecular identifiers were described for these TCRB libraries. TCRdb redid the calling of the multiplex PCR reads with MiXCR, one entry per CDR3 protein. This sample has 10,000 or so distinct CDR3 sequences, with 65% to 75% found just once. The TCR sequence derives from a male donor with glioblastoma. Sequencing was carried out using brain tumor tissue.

In nucleotides, the CDR3 is TGCGCCAGCAGCCCGTGTGAAGCTAATGAAAAACTGTTTTTT. It is translated as CASSPCEANEKLFF. The chain uses TRBV4-1 and TRBJ1-4; D uncertain. The CDR3 sequence is 14 residues long. Germline-derived CDR1 and CDR2 are MGHRA and YSYEKL. V was shortened by 4 bases and J by 3 bases, with 9 bases between the two germline ends.